The next 5 T cell receptor beta chains were all read from a single sample in a study of response to subunit inactivated influenza vaccine. TCRdb itself ran the RT-PCR reads through MiXCR, one entry per CDR3 protein. Of around 200,000 distinct CDR3 sequences detected, less than 15% appear once; the ten largest clones hold approximately 32%. In addition, the sample was reused for a study of T cells expressing NK-cell markers. This second study notes: As the method of synthesis, 5'RACE template switching with UMIs yielded TCR beta cDNA.

Here the sequenced sample was CD8+ T cells sorted from PBMCs, taken 12 days after vaccination. These receptors originate from a man aged 50-59 years who received an inactivated influenza vaccine.

This clonotype has at least ten counts. This chain uses TRBV18 with TRBJ2-1; no firm D call. From germline, CDR1 is KGHSH and CDR2 LQKENI. The CDR3 length is 13 residues. V was pared by 3 bases and J by 9 bases, with 12 bases between. For the CDR3, the DNA is TGTGCCAGCTCACCGCCACTTGGTGGTGAGCAGTTCTTC. Translating gives CASSPPLGGEQFF.

Many counts were recorded for this clonotype. This chain links TRBV6-2 or TRBV6-3 with TRBJ2-1, with TRBD1 identical over 7 bases. The CDR3 is made up of 15 amino acids. J gave up 2 bases and V 5 bases, and 6 bases lay outside the gene matches. Looked up from germline, CDR1 is MNHEY and CDR2 is SVGEGT. CDR3 residues: CASSPGQATYNEQFF. In nucleotides, the CDR3 is TGTGCCAGCAGTCCTGGACAGGCCACCTACAATGAGCAGTTCTTC.

The chain is built from TRBV14 and TRBJ2-5; weak D call: TRBD1 (5 bases). The germline V gene encodes CDR1 SGHDN and CDR2 FVKESK. The CDR3 consists of 20 residues. Trimming removed 0 bases from V and 1 base from J, with 24 bases in between. The CDR3 here is CASSQERTSFNRRIQETQYF. The CDR3 region has the DNA TGTGCCAGCAGCCAAGAAAGGACGAGCTTCAACAGGAGAATCCAAGAGACCCAGTACTTC. The variable domain in full, with the rest retrieved from reference TRBV14 and TRBJ2-5, is EAGVTQFPSHSVIEKGQTVTLRCDPISGHDNLYWYRRVMGKEIKFLLHFVKESKQDESGMPNNRFLAERTGGTYSTLKVQPAELEDSGVYFCASSQERTSFNRRIQETQYFGPGTRLLVL.

This clonotype was found a few times. The J gene is TRBJ2-7, the V gene TRBV6-5; D gene unclear. This CDR3 comprises 14 residues. V was pared by 2 bases and J by 3 bases, with 11 bases between. Germline CDR1 is MNHEY and CDR2 is SVGAGI. The DNA of the CDR3 is TGTGCCAGCAGTTACAACGTTCAGGACTACGAGCAGTACTTC. It specifies CASSYNVQDYEQYF.

Comment on this clonotype: One junction end does not reproduce the germline sequence, and a read error may be involved. The J gene is TRBJ2-7, the V gene TRBV6-2 or TRBV6-3; D remains unclear. CDR1 and CDR2 from the germline V gene are MNHEY and SVGEGT. The CDR3 has 13 amino acids. CDR3 sequence: CASIYQGLYEQYF. The CDR3 nucleotides are TGTGCCAGCATTTACCAAGGTCTGTACGAGCAGTACTTC.